This record covers a single TCR beta chain. The germline CDR1 and CDR2 sequences are SGHDT and YYEEEE. The ends lost 4 bases at V and 6 bases at J; junction bases unmatched: 12. This CDR3 is built from 16 residues. The data belong to a study of blood T cell repertoires in COVID-19. The protocol was immunoSEQ multiplex PCR, while the TCRdb copy is restricted to in-frame clones and leaves out a portion. The sample lists approximately 270,000 clones; about 89% were seen once. Enrolled through a virtual design, the participants were between roughly 18 and 100 years of age and came from about two dozen US areas.

The chain is built from TRBV5-6 and TRBJ1-1, with TRBD1 matching 10 bases. The specimen sequenced was PBMCs or T cells enriched from blood (not recorded which). This receptor was identified in a human donor in a cohort exposed to, infected with or recovered from COVID-19 (not recorded which). The donor label of this sample is uncertain. The CDR3 bases are TGTGCCAGCAGCCGAGACAGGGGGCCGATGAGCGCTGAAGCTTTCTTT. It codes for CASSRDRGPMSAEAFF.